Listed below are T cell receptor beta chains from one sample, sequenced in a study of CD8+CD57+ T cells in acquired aplastic anemia. In TCRdb, the reads were re-called with MiXCR into one record per CDR3 protein. The data contain over 15,000 distinct CDR3 sequences, more than 30% of them singletons. The source material was CD8+CD57+ T cells sorted from PBMCs. The receptors shown here come from a human donor with aplastic anemia. Both conserved end residues are part of each CDR3. Each record gives: D gene, J gene, clone size, V gene, CDR3 DNA, CDR3 protein. A D gene is named only where the DNA matches it firmly. Clone sizes are given selectively: once, few, many, or a class where the clone is expanded.

. TRBJ2-1 few TRBV20-1 TGCAGTGAGACAGACCGGACAGTACGAATCGATGAGCAGTTCTTC CSETDRTVRIDEQFF
TRBD1 TRBJ2-3 . TRBV20-1 TGCAGCGCTAGAGATTGCCGGGGACAGTTGATCGATACGCAGTATTTT CSARDCRGQLIDTQYF
. TRBJ2-1 few TRBV7-7 TGTGCTAGCAGCTTCGTGGGGCAGTTCTTC CASSFVGQFF
. TRBJ1-6 . TRBV25-1 TGTGCCAGCAGTGATGGCATCCGAGGATCACCCCTCCACTTT CASSDGIRGSPLHF
. TRBJ2-5 . TRBV2 TGTGCCAGCAGGGAATGGGGGACCCAAGAGACCCAGTACTTC CASREWGTQETQYF
. TRBJ1-1 few TRBV19 TGTGCCAGTAGTATGGGGGGGATAGGAACTGAAGCTTTCTTT CASSMGGIGTEAFF
TRBD1 TRBJ1-2 . TRBV7-9 TGTGCCAGCAGCCCCGAGGAGACAGGGGGCCACGGCTACACCTTC CASSPEETGGHGYTF
. TRBJ1-6 many TRBV28 TGTGCCAGCAGTTTAGTAGGGGATGGGTCACCCCTCCACTTT CASSLVGDGSPLHF
. TRBJ2-2 . TRBV7-9 TGTGCCAGCAGTGACCTCCCGGAAGAAGGCGGGGAGCTGTTTTTT CASSDLPEEGGELFF
. TRBJ2-7 few TRBV24-1 TGTGCCACCGGATTGAAACCGGGAGTAATCGAGCAGTACTTC CATGLKPGVIEQYF
TRBD1 TRBJ1-2 few TRBV7-8 TGTGCCAGCAGCGCCCGGGACAGAGAGATAGCTAACTATGGCTACACCTTC CASSARDREIANYGYTF
. TRBJ1-5 . TRBV20-1 TGCAGTGCATGGGTTTTGAGGGATCAGCCCCAGCATTTT CSAWVLRDQPQHF
TRBD1 TRBJ1-1 . TRBV7-7 TGTGCTAGCAGCTTACCCCGGGACAGGCTTTTGGGCACTGAAGCTTTCTTT CASSLPRDRLLGTEAFF
. TRBJ2-7 . TRBV6-1 TGTGCCAGCGAGGGGAGCGGTAACGAGCAGTACTTC CASEGSGNEQYF
TRBD1 TRBJ2-1 . TRBV10-1 TGCGCCAGCAGTGACCACGGGACAGCATCCTACAATGAGCAGTTCTTC CASSDHGTASYNEQFF
TRBD1 TRBJ2-1 . TRBV29-1 TGCAGCGGCGGACAGGGGACGTACAATGAGCAGTTCTTC CSGGQGTYNEQFF
TRBD1 TRBJ1-6 . TRBV18 TGTGCCAGCTCACTCGACAGGGGCCCCCTCCACTTT CASSLDRGPLHF
. TRBJ2-7 many TRBV5-6 TGTGCCAGCAGCTGCAGGGAGGACGAGCAGTACTTC CASSCREDEQYF
. TRBJ2-1 . TRBV2 TGTGCCACACAGGGTGACTCCTACAATGAGCAGTTCTTC CATQGDSYNEQFF
. TRBJ1-2 few TRBV14 TGTGCCAGCAGCCCCAGGGTGAGCTATGGCTACACCTTC CASSPRVSYGYTF
. TRBJ2-2 . TRBV5-1 TGCGCCAGCAGAGAACAGGCCCTCAACACCGGGGAGCTGTTTTTT CASREQALNTGELFF
. TRBJ1-1 . TRBV7-9 TGTGCCAGCAGCTTAGTCGAATCCCGGGACACTGAAGCTTTCTTT CASSLVESRDTEAFF
. TRBJ1-5 once TRBV20-1 TGCAGTGCTGGGAGACAAATCAATCAGCCCCAGCATTTT CSAGRQINQPQHF
. TRBJ1-5 few TRBV4-1 TGCGCCAGCAGCCAGACAACAGGAGTCAATCAGCCCCAGCATTTT CASSQTTGVNQPQHF
. TRBJ2-5 many TRBV12-3/TRBV12-4 TGTGCCAGCAGGACCTACCGGGAGGAGACCCAGTACTTC CASRTYREETQYF
TRBD1 TRBJ2-2 few TRBV24-1 TGTGCCACCAGCCCTCTTGGACAGGACACCGGGGAGCTGTTTTTT CATSPLGQDTGELFF
. TRBJ2-5 . TRBV20-1 TGCAGTGCTAAACTGACTGGGCAAGAGACCCAGTACTTC CSAKLTGQETQYF
. TRBJ1-3 . TRBV24-1 TGTGCCACCAGTGACAGCAGGGGCCCTGGAAACACCATATATTTT CATSDSRGPGNTIYF
. TRBJ1-3 . TRBV10-3 TGTGCCATCAGTGGTCTGACAGAATCTGGAAACACCATATATTTT CAISGLTESGNTIYF
TRBD1 TRBJ1-5 . TRBV4-1 TGCGCCAGCAGCCAGACAGGGGGGAGCAATCAGCCCCAGCATTTT CASSQTGGSNQPQHF
TRBD2 TRBJ2-3 . TRBV6-4 TGTGCCAGCAGTGGGACTAGCGGGACAGATACGCAGTATTTT CASSGTSGTDTQYF
. TRBJ2-1 . TRBV6-1 TGTGCCAGCAGTAAGGCAGGGGCTTTTCATGAGCAGTTCTTC CASSKAGAFHEQFF
TRBD1 TRBJ2-7 . TRBV5-1 TGCGCCAGCAGCCCCGGACAGGGTGGGGCCGAGCAGTACTTC CASSPGQGGAEQYF
TRBD1 TRBJ1-2 many TRBV13 TGTGCCAGCAGCTTAGGAAGGACAGGGAAGGTAGGGTATGGCTACACCTTC CASSLGRTGKVGYGYTF
. TRBJ1-2 few TRBV11-1 TGTGCCAGCAGCTTAGGCGGGGAGTACTATGGCTACACCTTC CASSLGGEYYGYTF
. TRBJ2-1 many TRBV20-1 TGCAGTGTCGACGGGACCCCCAATGAGCAGTTCTTC CSVDGTPNEQFF
TRBD1 TRBJ2-7 . TRBV15 TGTGCCACCAGCAGCTCCAGGTCGGGACAGGTGAAGTATGAGCAGTACTTC CATSSSRSGQVKYEQYF
TRBD1 TRBJ1-5 . TRBV20-1 TGCAGTGCTAGAGATTGGGACAGGGTCGAACAGCCCCAGCATTTT CSARDWDRVEQPQHF
. TRBJ2-7 . TRBV6-5 TGTGCCAGCAGTTCTCCGGGACACCCCTACGAGCAGTACTTC CASSSPGHPYEQYF
. TRBJ1-1 . TRBV5-1 TGCGCCAGCAGCCCTGAGAACACTGAAGCTTTCTTT CASSPENTEAFF
. TRBJ2-7 few TRBV7-8 TGTGCCAGCAGCTCCAGGGAAGCGGGACACGACGAGCAGTACTTC CASSSREAGHDEQYF
. TRBJ2-3 many TRBV2 TGTGCCAGCAAGGTCCTGTGGGCAGATACGCAGTATTTT CASKVLWADTQYF
TRBD1 TRBJ2-7 . TRBV2 TGTGCCAGCAATACAGGGGGCGGCGAGCAGTACTTC CASNTGGGEQYF
. TRBJ1-1 . TRBV12-3/TRBV12-4 TGTGCCAGCACCGTGGGGGGGGTGGGCACTGAAGCTTTCTTT CASTVGGVGTEAFF
. TRBJ2-3 many TRBV27 TGTGCCAGCAGTTTATTGGCGGACACAGATACGCAGTATTTT CASSLLADTDTQYF
. TRBJ2-1 . TRBV7-9 TGTGCCAGCAGCCTAGGGGGGGGCCATGAGCAGTTCTTC CASSLGGGHEQFF
. TRBJ2-3 few TRBV20-1 TGCAGTGCTAGACTCGAGGGGCAGCGTTTCTTGTACACAGATACGCAGTATTTT CSARLEGQRFLYTDTQYF
. TRBJ1-1 . TRBV7-6 TGTGCCAGCAGCTTTGGGACCGAGGGCACTGAAGCTTTCTTT CASSFGTEGTEAFF
. TRBJ1-5 few TRBV20-1 TGCAGTGCCCCTGGTACGGTCACGGGCAATCAGCCCCAGCATTTT CSAPGTVTGNQPQHF
TRBD2 TRBJ2-7 . TRBV6-1 TGTGCCAGCAGTGAAGTGTCACTAGCGGGAGGATCCTACGAGCAGTACTTC CASSEVSLAGGSYEQYF
. TRBJ1-6 many TRBV27 TGTGCCAGCAGTTTATCCCCACAGGGTAATTCACCCCTCCACTTT CASSLSPQGNSPLHF
. TRBJ2-7 . TRBV29-1 TGCAGCGTTGAAGATACTTCTTCCCCCGCGACAGTAACGGACGAGCAGTACTTC CSVEDTSSPATVTDEQYF
. TRBJ2-1 . TRBV19 TGTGCCAGTAGTAACAGGGCGGATGAGCAGTTCTTC CASSNRADEQFF
. TRBJ1-5 . TRBV28 TGTGCCAGCAGTTTAAGGGCGGGAGGGGGTCAGCCCCAGCATTTT CASSLRAGGGQPQHF
. TRBJ2-7 few TRBV20-1 TGCAGTGCTAGAGATCTGGGCTACGAGCAGTACTTC CSARDLGYEQYF